These 18 T cell receptor beta chains share one sample of origin, sequenced in a study of spatial heterogeneity in lung cancer. Study results and limitations: Mutation tallies in tumors tracked expanded intratumoral alpha and beta TCR counts.

Time point reported: sample taken at primary tumor resection. In TCRdb, the 5' RACE reads were re-called with MiXCR into one record per CDR3 protein. The repertoire has under 20,000 distinct CDR3 sequences, 5.8% of them found once; the top ten carry around 10%. Their target antigens are unknown. The material was lung tumor tissue, obtained at surgery. The source is a female donor with early-stage non-small cell lung cancer.

Details on this clonotype: This beta chain is off target for a library built for alpha chains, so its abundance means little. This chain connects TRBV11-2 to TRBJ2-3; D may correspond to TRBD1 or TRBD2 (6 bases each). In germline, CDR1 is SGHAT, CDR2 FQNNGV. The CDR3 is made up of 17 amino acids. Trimming stripped 1 base from V and 0 bases from J, with 14 bases between. DNA for the CDR3: TGTGCCAGCAGCTTAGGGGCTACGGGGGCGAGCACAGATACGCAGTATTTT. Protein: CASSLGATGASTDTQYF.

To note about this clonotype: The library was built for alpha chains, so this beta chain is an off-target read and its size means little. The rearrangement links TRBV5-4 to TRBJ2-5, with 7 bases fitting TRBD1. With 0 bases clipped from V and 5 bases from J, the junction kept 4 bases outside the gene matches. CDR1 and CDR2 (germline): SGHNT, YYREEE (reference sequence). The CDR3 extends over 14 amino acids. The CDR3: CASSLDLQGETQYF. CDR3 coding DNA: TGTGCCAGCAGCTTGGACTTACAGGGGGAGACCCAGTACTTC.

This clonotype was recorded at least ten times. This beta chain is an off-target read within a library intended for alpha chains, so its frequency means little. The rearrangement joins TRBV20-1 to TRBJ2-1; 9 positions match TRBD2. Germline V gene lookup returns CDR1 DFQATT and CDR2 SNEGSKA (reference sequence). The trim removed 5 bases at V and 4 bases at J, leaving 9 bases unmatched. The CDR3 sequence is 15 residues long. Here the CDR3 reads CSAPSRLAAYNEQFF. The CDR3 region has the DNA TGCAGTGCTCCAAGCCGACTAGCGGCTTACAATGAGCAGTTCTTC.

Notes on this clonotype: Because the library targeted alpha chains, this beta chain is an off-target read whose size means little. The CDR3 DNA is TGTGCCAGCAGTTCCACAAGCGGGAGGGCCGGTTCCGCAGATACGCAGTATTTT. Protein: CASSSTSGRAGSADTQYF. V gene TRBV6-6 combines with J gene TRBJ2-3, with TRBD2 matching 10 bases. The J segment lost 4 bases and the V segment lost 4 bases, leaving 14 bases of the junction unmatched. From germline, CDR1 is MNHNY and CDR2 SVGAGI (reference sequence). CDR3 length: 18 residues.

Note on this clonotype: The library was built for alpha chains, so this beta chain is an off-target read and its size means little. J is TRBJ2-7 and V is TRBV3-1, with D unresolved. This CDR3 is built from 15 residues. Between the trimmed V and J ends, which lost 0 bases and 3 bases, there was a span of 12 bases. Looked up from germline, CDR1 is LGHDT and CDR2 is YNNKEL (reference sequence). The CDR3 reads CASSQEGQVFYEQYF. DNA of the CDR3: TGTGCCAGCAGCCAAGAAGGGCAGGTATTCTACGAGCAGTACTTC.

This clonotype was recorded many times. This beta chain represents an off-target read in a library built for alpha chains; its size is of limited meaning. The V gene is TRBV29-1, the J gene TRBJ2-3; D uncertain. Germline V CDR1 and CDR2: SQVTM, ANQGSEA. With 6 bases removed from V and 1 base from J, the gap between germline ends came to 8 bases. CDR3 length equals 12 residues. CDR3 sequence (DNA): TGCAGCGTAGGAACTGGCACAGATACGCAGTATTTT. The encoded protein is CSVGTGTDTQYF.

This clonotype is medium-sized in the sample. Little can be read into the size of this beta chain, an off-target read in a library designed for alpha chains. V usage is TRBV7-8 and J usage is TRBJ2-1, with D uncertain. The germline gives CDR1 SGHVS, CDR2 FQNEAQ. This CDR3 has 12 residues. Trimming removed 2 bases from V and 7 bases from J, with 6 bases in between. The CDR3 reads CASSLRPNEQFF. The CDR3 nucleotides are TGTGCCAGCAGCTTAAGGCCAAATGAGCAGTTCTTC.

This clonotype was recorded at least ten times. Little can be read into the size of this beta chain, an off-target read in a library designed for alpha chains. The V gene is TRBV20-1, the J gene TRBJ2-7; D is undetermined. The CDR3 covers 12 residues. CDR1 DFQATT and CDR2 SNEGSKA come from the germline V gene (reference sequence). Trimming took off 4 bases at V and 3 bases at J, with 10 bases between the two ends. The CDR3 loop is CSANPNSYEQYF. CDR3 nucleotides: TGCAGTGCTAATCCGAACAGCTACGAGCAGTACTTC.

A few counts support this clonotype. Since it is a stray read in a library aimed at alpha chains, this beta chain has a size that is not meaningful. The chain uses TRBV20-1 and TRBJ2-3, with 7 positions matching TRBD2. The J segment lost 2 bases and the V segment lost 3 bases, leaving 8 bases of the junction unmatched. This CDR3 contains 15 residues. Germline loops: CDR1 DFQATT, CDR2 SNEGSKA (reference sequence). CDR3 nucleotides: TGCAGTGCTAGGGGCCTAGCGGACTTCACAGATACGCAGTATTTT. It specifies CSARGLADFTDTQYF.

To note about this clonotype: A library prepared for alpha chains yielded this beta chain as an off-target read; its size is of little meaning. The V and J genes are TRBV7-8 and TRBJ2-7, with D tentatively TRBD1 (6 bases). The germline V gene encodes CDR1 SGHVS and CDR2 FQNEAQ. Trimming stripped 2 bases from V and 2 bases from J, with 10 bases between. The CDR3 has 14 amino acids. The CDR3: CASSLNRAAYEQYF. The CDR3 DNA reads TGTGCCAGCAGCTTAAACAGGGCGGCCTACGAGCAGTACTTC.

This clonotype was recorded at least ten times. Found in a library prepared for alpha chains, this beta chain is an off-target read, and its abundance has little meaning. The chain employs TRBV18 and TRBJ1-5; unclear D gene. The germline V and J ends were trimmed by 4 bases and 0 bases, with 7 bases remaining between them. The CDR3 runs 14 residues. From germline, CDR1 is KGHSH and CDR2 LQKENI. As DNA, the CDR3 is TGTGCCAGCTCACAAGCAGGTAGCAATCAGCCCCAGCATTTT. This codes for CASSQAGSNQPQHF.

This clonotype ranks as medium-sized. This beta chain represents an off-target read in a library built for alpha chains; its size is of limited meaning. The chain carries TRBV27 and TRBJ2-3; 8 nucleotides line up with TRBD2. V was clipped by 5 bases and J by 0 bases; unmatched bases: 10. Per the germline V gene, CDR1 is MNHEY and CDR2 is SMNVEV (reference sequence). The CDR3 spans 17 residues. DNA of the CDR3: TGTGCCAGCAGTCTCTCGCGGGAGGCCCCTAGCACAGATACGCAGTATTTT. Residues: CASSLSREAPSTDTQYF.

As regards this clonotype: Since it is a stray read in a library aimed at alpha chains, this beta chain has a size that is not meaningful. This chain connects TRBV27 to TRBJ2-7; TRBD2 agrees at 9 bases. This CDR3 is 14 amino acids long. The germline gives CDR1 MNHEY, CDR2 SMNVEV (reference sequence). V shed 4 bases, J shed 2 bases, and the junction held 3 bases outside the gene matches. CDR3: CASSSGLATYEQYF. The CDR3 DNA sequence: TGTGCCAGCAGTTCCGGACTAGCGACCTACGAGCAGTACTTC.

This clonotype was detected many times. Being off target in a library aimed at alpha chains, this beta chain has a size of little meaning. The rearrangement links TRBV10-3 to TRBJ2-7; D not resolved. The V gene lost 0 bases and the J gene lost 6 bases, with 9 bases spanning the gap. Germline CDR1 ENHRY, CDR2 SYGVKD. The CDR3 has 13 amino acids. In nucleotides, the CDR3 is TGTGCCATCAGTGAGTCGGCGGCTTCCGAGCAGTACTTC. This translates into CAISESAASEQYF.

This clonotype was counted only a few times. This beta chain lies outside the target of a library built for alpha chains; its clone size means little. The chain combines TRBV11-2 with TRBJ2-5, with 11 bases matching TRBD2. After removal of 4 bases from V and 1 base from J, the junction contained 17 bases not matched to a gene. Germline V gives CDR1 SGHAT, CDR2 FQNNGV. The CDR3 extends over 20 amino acids. CDR3 nucleotide sequence: TGTGCCAGCAGCTCGCACCCAACCCCAGCTAGCGGGAGGACCCAAGAGACCCAGTACTTC. It codes for CASSSHPTPASGRTQETQYF.

This clonotype has ten or more counts. This beta chain represents an off-target read in a library built for alpha chains; its size is of limited meaning. The chain employs TRBV5-1 and TRBJ1-1; D unresolved. Germline V CDR1 and CDR2: SGHRS, YFSETQ. Trimming removed 4 bases at V and 6 bases at J, with 13 bases between. The CDR3 length is 13 residues. Here the CDR3 reads CASSPLAQSEAFF. In nucleotides, the CDR3 is TGCGCCAGCAGCCCACTGGCCCAGTCTGAAGCTTTCTTT.

This clonotype came up many times. This beta chain was picked up by a library intended for alpha chains and is off target, so its count carries little meaning. The chain combines TRBV12-3 or TRBV12-4 with TRBJ2-7, with D uncertain. This CDR3 spans 12 amino acids. Trimming stripped 1 base from V and 6 bases from J, with 7 bases between. The CDR3 protein is CASSLVSSEQYF. CDR3 in DNA: TGTGCCAGCAGTTTAGTCTCAAGCGAGCAGTACTTC.

This clonotype was detected ten times or more. As an off-target read in a library built for alpha chains, this beta chain has a frequency of little significance. V is TRBV20-1 and J is TRBJ1-4; 9 bases fit TRBD1. The V gene end was trimmed by 5 bases and the J gene end by 8 bases; junction bases not matched to a gene: 12. This CDR3 spans 15 amino acids. The germline gives CDR1 DFQATT, CDR2 SNEGSKA (reference sequence). The CDR3: CSALNTGGDHEKLFF. CDR3 bases: TGCAGTGCTCTAAACACAGGGGGCGATCACGAAAAACTGTTTTTT.